Listed here are 10 T cell receptor beta chains from one sample, sequenced in a study of T cells after yellow fever vaccination (dated by TCRdb to between 2017 and 2020). The sample's treatment or condition label, in plain terms: live attenuated yellow fever vaccine strain. Library preparation employed 5' RACE. Data came from an Illumina HiSeq 2500. TCRdb reworked the public reads: Q25 trimming with fastp, MiXCR clone assembly, productive beta chains retained. For every CDR3 protein sequence, its rows merge into one entry that carries the most common genes and DNA. The sample contains 610,000 or so distinct CDR3 sequences, more than 9% of them found a single time. The ten largest make up more than 13% of the sample. Sequencing used PBMCs, obtained on the day of the yellow fever booster vaccination. These TCRs come from a man in his thirties or forties who received the YFV17D yellow fever vaccine.

This clonotype was recorded a few times. This chain uses TRBV7-6 with TRBJ2-3, with 13 bases identical to TRBD2. The CDR3 has 18 amino acids. Trimming removed 1 base from V and 4 bases from J; junction bases left unmatched: 8. Per the germline V gene, CDR1 is SGHVS and CDR2 is FNYEAQ. The CDR3 spells CASSLETSGRKRADTQYF. The CDR3 nucleotides are TGTGCCAGCAGCTTAGAGACTAGCGGGAGGAAAAGGGCAGATACGCAGTATTTT.

The chain carries TRBV6-2 or TRBV6-3 and TRBJ2-7; D ambiguous. The CDR3 runs 13 residues. Looked up from germline, CDR1 is MNHEY and CDR2 is SVGEGT. V was cut by 3 bases and J by 2 bases, with 8 bases left in between. This CDR3 is CASSYLLTYEQYF. CDR3 coding DNA: TGTGCCAGCAGTTATCTTTTGACCTACGAGCAGTACTTC.

This chain uses TRBV28 with TRBJ2-1, with D perhaps TRBD2 (6 bases). In germline, CDR1 is MDHEN, CDR2 SYDVKM. V dropped 1 base and J dropped 4 bases, with 17 bases sitting between them. The CDR3 is made up of 17 amino acids. The CDR3 DNA reads TGTGCCAGCAGTTTATTCGAGGGGATTAGCGGTTACAATGAGCAGTTCTTC. This gives the protein CASSLFEGISGYNEQFF.

This clonotype was counted ten times or more. The chain links TRBV20-1 to TRBJ2-7, with 11 nucleotides matching TRBD1. V was clipped by 6 bases and J by 4 bases; unmatched bases: 5. The CDR3 runs 13 residues. Germline V gene lookup returns CDR1 DFQATT and CDR2 SNEGSKA (reference sequence). The CDR3 region is CSAWDRGIYEQYF. The CDR3 DNA is TGCAGTGCCTGGGACAGGGGGATATACGAGCAGTACTTC.

J is TRBJ2-1 and V is TRBV12-3 or TRBV12-4, with D perhaps matching TRBD2 (5 bases). V was clipped by 3 bases and J by 5 bases, with 11 bases between them. The length of the CDR3 is 14 residues. In nucleotides, the CDR3 is TGTGCCAGCAGTTTTACCCGGGGTAACAATGAGCAGTTCTTC. It is translated as CASSFTRGNNEQFF.

This clonotype turned up a few times. The chain combines TRBV5-1 with TRBJ2-7; 10 bases align to TRBD2. The germline gives CDR1 SGHRS, CDR2 YFSETQ. This CDR3 contains 14 residues. The V gene end was trimmed by 4 bases and the J gene end by 6 bases; junction bases not matched to a gene: 7. The CDR3 here is CASSGLAGEGEQYF. CDR3 nucleotide sequence: TGCGCCAGCAGCGGGCTAGCGGGAGAGGGCGAGCAGTACTTC.

There are a few counts of this clonotype. This chain uses TRBV20-1 with TRBJ2-7, with D unresolved. The CDR3 length is 12 residues. Trimming took off 5 bases at V and 7 bases at J, with 15 bases between the two ends. Germline V gene sequence: CDR1 DFQATT, CDR2 SNEGSKA (reference sequence). The CDR3 here is CSASSLGREQYF. Written as DNA, the CDR3 is TGCAGTGCTTCTTCCCTCGGGCGGGAGCAGTACTTC.

The chain joins TRBV6-5 to TRBJ2-3; D possibly corresponds to TRBD2 (6 bases). The CDR3 totals 17 residues. The germline V gene encodes CDR1 MNHEY and CDR2 SVGAGI. V lost 2 bases to trimming and J lost 0 bases, with 15 bases between them. This CDR3 reads CASSYSLLAQSTDTQYF. The DNA for the CDR3 is TGTGCCAGCAGTTACAGCCTCCTAGCGCAAAGCACAGATACGCAGTATTTT.

The CDR3 sequence: CATWDRWNSPLHF. CDR3 DNA: TGTGCCACCTGGGACAGGTGGAATTCACCCCTCCACTTT. The chain couples TRBV24-1 to TRBJ1-6; 8 bases align to TRBD1. Germline-derived CDR1 and CDR2 are KGHDR and SFDVKD. The CDR3 runs to 13 residues. V lost 9 bases, J lost 7 bases, and 4 bases stayed unmatched.

This clonotype appeared a few times. The gene calls are TRBV5-5 and TRBJ1-1; no reliable D call. The V end was cut by 0 bases, the J end by 0 bases, with 9 bases between. Germline V gene lookup returns CDR1 SGHKS and CDR2 YYEKEE (reference sequence). The CDR3 extends over 15 amino acids. CDR3 loop: CASSLEAAMNTEAFF. The CDR3 DNA reads TGTGCCAGCAGCTTGGAGGCAGCCATGAACACTGAAGCTTTCTTT.